Listed here are 21 T cell receptor beta chains from one sample, sequenced in a study of blood T cell repertoires in COVID-19. Generated by immunoSEQ multiplex PCR, the TCRdb table keeps only in-frame clones and is missing some. The repertoire holds approximately 290,000 clones, more than 85% seen once, with more than 0.75% in the top ten. Sequencing was carried out using peripheral blood. The receptors were gathered from a man aged 25-40 years with acute or convalescent COVID-19.

The V gene is TRBV13, the J gene TRBJ2-1, with 7 positions matching TRBD2. The CDR3 totals 16 residues. CDR1 and CDR2 from the germline V gene are PRHDT and FYEKMQ (reference sequence). V lost 5 bases, J lost 4 bases, and 11 bases stayed unmatched. CDR3 amino acids: CASSPFEGGSYNEQFF. CDR3 nucleotides: TGTGCCAGCAGCCCGTTTGAGGGAGGGTCTTACAATGAGCAGTTCTTC.

The rearrangement links TRBV4-2 to TRBJ2-2; maybe TRBD1 (6 bases). Trimming shortened V by 1 base and J by 5 bases, and 11 bases separated the two germline ends. The germline gives CDR1 LGHNA, CDR2 YNFKEQ. The CDR3 is 15 amino acids. CDR3 amino acids: CASSQVGGSTGELFF. The CDR3 DNA sequence: TGTGCCAGCAGCCAAGTAGGGGGTAGTACCGGGGAGCTGTTTTTT.

The rearrangement uses TRBV7-8 and TRBJ2-7, with TRBD1 matching over 10 bases. CDR3 length equals 16 residues. V lost 5 bases and J lost 4; bases outside the gene matches: 11. Germline CDR1 SGHVS, CDR2 FQNEAQ. The CDR3 loop reads CASSPQIGTGAYEQYF. The CDR3 DNA sequence: TGTGCCAGCAGCCCCCAAATTGGGACAGGGGCTTACGAGCAGTACTTC.

The rearrangement uses TRBV15 and TRBJ1-4, with 7 bases aligning to TRBD1. With V trimmed by 1 base and J by 3 bases, 2 bases remained unmatched. CDR1 is LNHNV and CDR2 is YYDKDF in the germline V gene (reference sequence). CDR3 length: 15 amino acids. CDR3 in amino acids: CATSRGTGANEKLFF. CDR3 in DNA: TGTGCCACCAGCAGAGGTACAGGGGCTAATGAAAAACTGTTTTTT.

V gene TRBV27 combines with J gene TRBJ1-2; 8 bases match TRBD1. CDR3 length: 13 amino acids. J lost 4 bases, V lost 3 bases, and 1 base had no gene match. Germline lookup yields CDR1 MNHEY and CDR2 SMNVEV (reference sequence). The CDR3, as DNA: TGTGCCAGCAGTTTTACAGGGGGCTATGGCTACACCTTC. Residues: CASSFTGGYGYTF.

This chain joins TRBV29-1 and TRBJ1-2; 8 nucleotides match TRBD1. V lost 4 bases to trimming and J lost 4 bases; unmatched junction nucleotides: 5. Germline CDR1 reads SQVTM; CDR2 reads ANQGSEA. This CDR3 is 13 amino acids long. In DNA form, the CDR3 reads TGCAGCGTTGCGGACAGGGACTTCTATGGCTACACCTTC. Its protein product is CSVADRDFYGYTF.

The chain recombines TRBV4-2 with TRBJ1-2, with TRBD1 matching over 9 bases. Looked up from germline, CDR1 is LGHNA and CDR2 is YNFKEQ. V was pared by 3 bases and J by 7 bases, with 9 bases of the junction left unmatched. The CDR3 is made up of 15 amino acids. The CDR3 region is CASSHGGDRVFGYTF. CDR3 coding DNA: TGTGCCAGCAGCCATGGGGGGGACAGGGTATTTGGCTACACCTTC.

V is TRBV11-2 and J is TRBJ2-1; D not resolved. Germline CDR1 and CDR2: SGHAT and FQNNGV. This CDR3 is 13 amino acids long. Trimming pared 1 base from V and 9 bases from J, leaving 10 bases between. CDR3 residues: CASSLVRAGEQFF. In DNA form, the CDR3 reads TGTGCCAGCAGCTTAGTGCGCGCCGGTGAGCAGTTCTTC.

The rearrangement joins TRBV5-1 to TRBJ1-6; tentative D call: TRBD1 (6 bases). Germline CDR1 reads SGHRS; CDR2 reads YFSETQ. V gave up 0 bases and J gave up 4 bases, with 14 bases separating them. There are 17 residues in the CDR3. As DNA, the CDR3 is TGCGCCAGCAGCTTGGTTTGGGACAAGGAATATAATTCACCCCTCCACTTT. Protein product: CASSLVWDKEYNSPLHF.

The chain uses TRBV6-5 and TRBJ2-7; 7 nucleotides align to TRBD1. The CDR3 consists of 15 residues. Germline CDR1 is MNHEY and CDR2 is SVGAGI. V was clipped by 2 bases and J by 3 bases; unmatched bases: 7. This chain's CDR3 is CASSYIPGQSYEQYF. CDR3 DNA: TGTGCCAGCAGTTACATCCCGGGACAGAGCTACGAGCAGTACTTC.

V is TRBV30 and J is TRBJ2-5, with TRBD2 matching over 7 bases. J was trimmed by 5 bases and V by 8 bases; bases with no gene match: 8. Per germline, CDR1 GTSNPN and CDR2 SVGIG (reference sequence). The CDR3 runs to 12 residues. As DNA, the CDR3 is TGTGCCGGATCTAGCGGCTCGGAGACCCAGTACTTC. Protein: CAGSSGSETQYF.

CDR3 in amino acids: CASQKGRGDRVGNTIYF. The CDR3 coding sequence is TGTGCCAGCCAAAAAGGTCGGGGAGACAGGGTCGGAAACACCATATATTTT. The chain uses TRBV5-4 and TRBJ1-3; 7 bases agree with TRBD1. CDR3 length: 17 residues. Germline CDR1 reads SGHNT; CDR2 reads YYREEE (reference sequence). V shed 7 bases and J 4 bases; nucleotides not matched to a gene: 17.

The chain links TRBV14 to TRBJ1-2, with TRBD1 identical over 7 bases. CDR1 is SGHDN, CDR2 FVKESK, per germline. V shed 0 bases, J shed 5 bases, and the junction held 6 bases outside the gene matches. This CDR3 comprises 15 residues. CDR3 residues: CASSQDRTGRYGYTF. CDR3 nucleotides: TGTGCCAGCAGCCAAGATCGGACAGGCCGATATGGCTACACCTTC.

The chain recombines TRBV5-5 with TRBJ2-7, with D possibly being TRBD2 (6 bases). This CDR3 has 15 amino acids. V gave up 2 bases and J gave up 4 bases, with 16 bases separating them. The germline CDR1 and CDR2 sequences are SGHKS and YYEKEE (reference sequence). This CDR3 reads CASSFPSGEFYEQYF. Written as DNA, the CDR3 is TGTGCCAGCAGCTTTCCATCGGGAGAATTTTACGAGCAGTACTTC.

The chain is built from TRBV5-1 and TRBJ2-1; possible D gene TRBD2, 6 bases. Germline loops: CDR1 SGHRS, CDR2 YFSETQ. Trimming left V 8 bases short and J 1 base short, with 16 bases between. The CDR3 runs 15 residues. This CDR3 is CASNRDWGSYNEQFF. CDR3 DNA sequence: TGCGCCAGTAACCGGGACTGGGGTTCCTACAATGAGCAGTTCTTC.

J is TRBJ2-1 and V is TRBV5-1; 9 positions agree with TRBD2. This CDR3 contains 14 residues. Germline V gene sequence: CDR1 SGHRS, CDR2 YFSETQ. V was pared by 2 bases and J by 9 bases, with 6 bases of the junction left unmatched. DNA of the CDR3: TGCGCCAGCAGCTTTCTAGCGGGGTCTGTTGAGCAGTTCTTC. Translation gives CASSFLAGSVEQFF.

The chain uses TRBV28 and TRBJ2-3; TRBD2 is a possible D gene (5 bases). V was cut by 6 bases and J by 2 bases, with 12 bases left in between. Germline V CDR1 and CDR2: MDHEN, SYDVKM. The CDR3 has 14 residues. The CDR3 DNA reads TGTGCCAGCAGCCCAGCGGCACACACAGATACGCAGTATTTT. Residues: CASSPAAHTDTQYF.

The chain is built from TRBV30 and TRBJ2-2; 7 bases match TRBD1. The germline V gene has CDR1 GTSNPN and CDR2 SVGIG (reference sequence). This CDR3 spans 14 amino acids. With 5 bases clipped from V and 5 bases from J, the junction kept 8 bases outside the gene matches. Here the CDR3 DNA reads TGTGCCTGGGCGTTTGGGACAGTTACCGGGGAGCTGTTTTTT. Its protein is CAWAFGTVTGELFF.

This rearrangement joins TRBV9 to TRBJ2-3; D remains ambiguous. The CDR3 has 16 residues. The germline V gene has CDR1 SGDLS and CDR2 YYNGEE. V was clipped by 5 bases and J by 4 bases, with 20 bases between them. The DNA for the CDR3 is TGTGCCAGCAGTACCAAAGCTAACCTCTGGTCAGATACGCAGTATTTT. This encodes CASSTKANLWSDTQYF.

This sequence joins TRBV19 and TRBJ1-6; 7 nucleotides agree with TRBD1. Germline lookup yields CDR1 LNHDA and CDR2 SQIVND (reference sequence). V lost 5 bases, J lost 9 bases, and 10 bases stayed unmatched. The CDR3 loop spans 15 amino acids. The CDR3: CASSSRTGDGSPLHF. The CDR3 region has the DNA TGTGCCAGTAGTTCCCGCACAGGGGATGGTTCACCCCTCCACTTT.

The chain uses TRBV6-5 and TRBJ1-2; D possibly corresponds to TRBD1 (6 bases). CDR1 is MNHEY, CDR2 SVGAGI, per germline. The CDR3 sequence is 13 residues long. V was trimmed by 6 bases and J by 4 bases, leaving 12 bases between them. DNA of the CDR3: TGTGCCAGCAGCCGGGACACCTCCTATGGCTACACCTTC. Translating it yields CASSRDTSYGYTF.